This T cell receptor (beta chain) was sequenced for a study of cytomegalovirus exposure and HLA in healthy donors. Clones were sequenced by immunoSEQ multiplex PCR, and TCRdb holds only the in-frame ones, with some missing. The top ten clones hold roughly 2.3% of a sample with 68,000 or so clones, around 95% of them seen once. Germline assignment: CDR1 MNHEY and CDR2 SVGAGI. The CDR3 totals 15 residues. Trimming at V came to 4 bases and at J to 3 bases, leaving 7 bases not matched to a gene. Sequenced material: PBMCs. The receptor was isolated from a man aged 18 to 30 in good health and CMV-seronegative. This chain links TRBV6-5 with TRBJ1-2; 8 bases match TRBD1. The CDR3 region has the DNA TGTGCCAGCAGTTTCCGTGGACAGGGATACTATGGCTACACCTTC. This translates into CASSFRGQGYYGYTF.